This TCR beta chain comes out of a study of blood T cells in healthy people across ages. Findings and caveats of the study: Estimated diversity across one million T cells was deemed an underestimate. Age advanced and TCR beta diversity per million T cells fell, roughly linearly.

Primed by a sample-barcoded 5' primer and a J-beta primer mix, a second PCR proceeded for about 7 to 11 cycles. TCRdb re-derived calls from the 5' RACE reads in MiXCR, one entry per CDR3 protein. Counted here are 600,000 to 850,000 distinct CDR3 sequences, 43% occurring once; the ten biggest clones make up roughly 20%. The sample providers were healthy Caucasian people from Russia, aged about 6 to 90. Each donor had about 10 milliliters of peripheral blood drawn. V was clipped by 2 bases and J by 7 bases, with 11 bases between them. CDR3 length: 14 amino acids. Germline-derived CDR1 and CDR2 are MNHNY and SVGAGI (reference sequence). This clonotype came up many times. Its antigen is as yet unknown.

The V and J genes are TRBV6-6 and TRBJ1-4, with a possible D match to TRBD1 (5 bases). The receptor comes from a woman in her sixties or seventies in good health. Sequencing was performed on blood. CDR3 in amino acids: CASSYGSGGEKLFF. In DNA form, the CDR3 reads TGTGCCAGCAGTTACGGATCGGGGGGTGAAAAACTGTTTTTT.